A selection of T cell receptor beta chains follows, all from one sample in a study of shared clonotypes between healthy human individuals. Repertoires were generated with immunoSEQ multiplex PCR, while TCRdb's copy carries only in-frame clones and drops some. Among roughly 500,000 clones listed, around four fifths were seen once. The sample consisted of PBMCs. All receptors come from a woman between 40 and 55 years old in good health. Some clones in this sample may be carry-over from other donors' samples. The CDR3 runs from the conserved cysteine through the conserved F or W. The D gene is left open where the match is weak. Size is stated for part of the rows, as once, few or many counts, or as a class when the clone is expanded.

NA	20	TRBV6-4	TRBD2	TRBJ2-1	TGTGCCAGCAGTGACTCGAGAGCGGGAGTGTGGAGCACCGAGGACAATGAGCAGTTCTTC	CASSDSRAGVWSTEDNEQFF
NA	18	TRBV10-2	TRBD2	TRBJ2-7	TGCGCCAGCAGCCCGGGACTAGCGGGAGGGGCCGACCCATACGAGCAGTACTTC	CASSPGLAGGADPYEQYF
NA	14	TRBV27	TRBD2	TRBJ2-7	TGTGCCAGCAGTTTAACTAGCGGGAGTACGGAGCAGTACTTC	CASSLTSGSTEQYF
few	11	TRBV20-1	NA	TRBJ2-1	TGCAGTGCTAGACCCCACAATGAGCAGTTCTTC	CSARPHNEQFF
NA	16	TRBV7-9	TRBD1	TRBJ2-3	TGTGCCAGCAGCTCCGGACAGGGAGGAAGCGCAGATACGCAGTATTTT	CASSSGQGGSADTQYF
NA	13	TRBV29-1	NA	TRBJ1-2	TGCAGCGTTAGGTCAGGGGAAGGCTATGGCTACACCTTC	CSVRSGEGYGYTF
NA	16	TRBV4-3	NA	TRBJ2-2	TGCTCCAGCAGCCAAGAGGCGGGCCCGAACACCGGGGAGCTGTTTTTT	CSSSQEAGPNTGELFF
NA	14	TRBV5-1	NA	TRBJ2-7	TGCGCCAGCAGCCGGGGGGACAGCAACTACGAGCAGTACTTC	CASSRGDSNYEQYF
NA	13	TRBV29-1	TRBD2	TRBJ2-1	TGCAGCGTTTCTAGCGGGAGCCACAATGAGCAGTTCTTC	CSVSSGSHNEQFF
NA	15	TRBV7-2	NA	TRBJ2-3	TGTGCCAGCAGCTTAGCGCCGGGAGTGTCAGATACGCAGTATTTT	CASSLAPGVSDTQYF
many	15	TRBV7-8	TRBD1	TRBJ2-2	TGTGCCAGCAGCTCATTAACAGGGGGCACCGGGGAGCTGTTTTTT	CASSSLTGGTGELFF
few	15	TRBV19	NA	TRBJ1-3	TGTGCCAGTAAGGGGGACGGACTCTCTGGAAACACCATATATTTT	CASKGDGLSGNTIYF
NA	13	TRBV28	NA	TRBJ1-5	TGTGCCAGCAGTTTAGATAGCAATCAGCCCCAGCATTTT	CASSLDSNQPQHF
NA	12	TRBV28	NA	TRBJ1-6	TGTGCCAGCAGTTTAACAAGGCGACCCCTCCACTTT	CASSLTRRPLHF
NA	14	TRBV11-2	TRBD1	TRBJ2-7	TGTGCCAGCAGCGGGACAGGGAGGCCCTACGAGCAGTACTTC	CASSGTGRPYEQYF
NA	16	TRBV6-5	NA	TRBJ1-1	TGTGCCAGCAGTTACTCGGGGCAGGGTGGGAACACTGAAGCTTTCTTT	CASSYSGQGGNTEAFF
NA	15	TRBV5-4	TRBD2	TRBJ2-7	TGTGCCAGCACCATTTGGACTAGCGGGAGCGACGAGCAGTACTTC	CASTIWTSGSDEQYF
NA	15	TRBV7-9	TRBD1	TRBJ2-1	TGTGCCAGCAGCTACACCCACCCCTCCAGGGGGGAGCAGTTCTTC	CASSYTHPSRGEQFF
NA	12	TRBV5-1	NA	TRBJ2-7	TGCGCCAGCAGTCGCGAGGAAGACGAGCAGTACTTC	CASSREEDEQYF
NA	14	TRBV18	NA	TRBJ1-4	TGTGCCAGCTCACCAGGGCAGGCGGGTGAAAAACTGTTTTTT	CASSPGQAGEKLFF
once	16	TRBV6-6	NA	TRBJ1-6	TGTGCCAGCAGTTACTCGTTTGTGGGGGGCTTTTCACCCCTCCACTTT	CASSYSFVGGFSPLHF
NA	16	TRBV4-2	TRBD2	TRBJ2-1	TGTGCCAGCAGCCAAGATAAAACTAGCGGGGCCAATGAGCAGTTCTTC	CASSQDKTSGANEQFF
few	15	TRBV7-9	NA	TRBJ2-1	TGTGCCAGCAGCTCACGGGCCCGGGCCTACAATGAGCAGTTCTTC	CASSSRARAYNEQFF
many	19	TRBV27	TRBD2	TRBJ2-7	TGTGCCAGCAGAAACGCGGACTCCCTGGGACTAGCGGGAGGGTTGATCGAGTACTTC	CASRNADSLGLAGGLIEYF
NA	15	TRBV7-3	NA	TRBJ2-6	TGTGCCAGCAGCTTATCTGGGCCCGGGGCCAACGTCCTGACTTTC	CASSLSGPGANVLTF
once	16	TRBV28	NA	TRBJ1-4	TGTGCCAGCAGTTTATGGCGGGGCCGAACTAATGAAAAACTGTTTTTT	CASSLWRGRTNEKLFF
few	15	TRBV6-4	TRBD2	TRBJ2-3	TGTGCCAGCAGTCGGACTAGCGGGGTGCCAGATACGCAGTATTTT	CASSRTSGVPDTQYF
once	17	TRBV11-3	TRBD2	TRBJ2-3	TGTGCCAGCAGCTTAGACGGCGGGAGGGCCTTCAGAGGGACGCAGTATTTT	CASSLDGGRAFRGTQYF
NA	16	TRBV19	TRBD1	TRBJ1-5	TGTGCCAGTAGTCGCGACAGGACAGGGATTCGTCAGCCCCAGCATTTT	CASSRDRTGIRQPQHF
few	13	TRBV19	NA	TRBJ1-5	TGTGCCAGTAGTGTACAGTTCAATCAGCCCCAGCATTTT	CASSVQFNQPQHF
NA	11	TRBV7-6	NA	TRBJ1-2	TGTGCCAGCAGCGGCGGGGCCGGCTACACCTTC	CASSGGAGYTF
NA	16	TRBV2	NA	TRBJ1-2	TGTGCCAGCACTCTCCCGGCGGGGGGATTAAACTATGGCTACACCTTC	CASTLPAGGLNYGYTF
NA	20	TRBV28	NA	TRBJ2-3	TGTGCCAGCAGTTTCGCTCCGACAGGAGCGGCTTTTATCAAGACAGATACGCAGTATTTT	CASSFAPTGAAFIKTDTQYF
NA	16	TRBV11-2	TRBD2	TRBJ2-5	TGTGCCAGCAGATCACTCAGCGGGAGTAAGCGTGAGACCCAGTACTTC	CASRSLSGSKRETQYF
NA	16	TRBV15	NA	TRBJ2-1	TGTGCCACCAGCAGAGCCGGGAGACTGAGGGGATATGAGCAGTTCTTC	CATSRAGRLRGYEQFF
NA	14	TRBV5-1	NA	TRBJ2-5	TGCGCCAGCAGCTTGGCTTCTGGCGCCCAGACCCAGTACTTC	CASSLASGAQTQYF
NA	14	TRBV2	NA	TRBJ2-4	TGTGCCAGCAGTTGGTCAGCCACTGGTTCCATTCAGTACTTC	CASSWSATGSIQYF
NA	16	TRBV5-1	NA	TRBJ2-1	TGCGCCAGCAGCTTGGACGGGACTGGCGACTACAATGAGCAGTTCTTC	CASSLDGTGDYNEQFF
NA	16	TRBV7-2	TRBD1	TRBJ2-6	TGTGCCAGCAGCCCACGGACAGGAGGTGGGGCCAACGTCCTGACTTTC	CASSPRTGGGANVLTF
NA	13	TRBV28	TRBD1	TRBJ2-3	TGTGCCAGCAGCTGGACAGGGCGGGATACGCAGTATTTT	CASSWTGRDTQYF
many	15	TRBV2	TRBD1	TRBJ1-2	TGTGCCAGCAAGTCCGGGACAGGGGATAACTATGGCTACACCTTC	CASKSGTGDNYGYTF
NA	15	TRBV4-2	NA	TRBJ2-7	TGTGCCAGCAGCCAGTTGGGGGACAAGACCTACGAGCAGTACTTC	CASSQLGDKTYEQYF
once	14	TRBV11-2	NA	TRBJ2-7	TGTGCCAGCAGCTTTGGTTCAGGGACCTACGAGCAGTACTTC	CASSFGSGTYEQYF
NA	11	TRBV20-1	NA	TRBJ2-7	TGCAGTGCTAGGGGTGCCTACGAGCAGTACTTC	CSARGAYEQYF
NA	16	TRBV7-2	NA	TRBJ2-1	TGTGCCAGCAGCCGTGGCGGAGGTAGTACCTACAATGAGCAGTTCTTC	CASSRGGGSTYNEQFF
NA	15	TRBV19	TRBD2	TRBJ2-5	TGTGCCAGTAGTATCACGACGGGAGGGCCTCGGACCCAGTACTTC	CASSITTGGPRTQYF
NA	15	TRBV11-2	NA	TRBJ2-6	TGTGCCAGCAGCTTAGCAGTCTCTGGGGCCAACGTCCTGACTTTC	CASSLAVSGANVLTF
NA	14	TRBV21-1	NA	TRBJ2-7	TGTGCCAGCACCCCGGGGGGGGACACCTACGAGCAGTACTTC	CASTPGGDTYEQYF
once	17	TRBV9	NA	TRBJ1-2	TGTGCCAGCAGCCCGACAGGCCTGCTACAAAACACCTATGGCTACACCTTC	CASSPTGLLQNTYGYTF
NA	15	TRBV7-2	TRBD2	TRBJ2-1	TGTGCCAGCAGCTTTGCGGGAGTTATAGGTAATGAGCAGTTCTTC	CASSFAGVIGNEQFF
few	15	TRBV27	TRBD1	TRBJ1-2	TGTGCCAGCAGTCGAACAGGGGGTAAAGGCTATGGCTACACCTTC	CASSRTGGKGYGYTF
NA	15	TRBV7-9	NA	TRBJ1-2	TGTGCCAGCAGCTTAGACAGCCAGGGGACTTATGGCTACACCTTC	CASSLDSQGTYGYTF
NA	13	TRBV16	NA	TRBJ2-2	TGTGCCAGCAGCCAAAAAGTTGCCGGGGAGCTGTTTTTT	CASSQKVAGELFF
NA	15	TRBV6-6	TRBD1	TRBJ1-1	TGTGCCAGCAGTTACGGGACAGGCGTGTATACTGAAGCTTTCTTT	CASSYGTGVYTEAFF
NA	15	TRBV18	NA	TRBJ1-3	TGTGCCAGCTCGCCTCGGACGAATCGGAATGGCACCATATATTTT	CASSPRTNRNGTIYF
NA	17	TRBV19	TRBD2	TRBJ2-3	TGTGCCAGTAGTATACGATTGGGAGGGAGGGCAGGAGATACGCAGTATTTT	CASSIRLGGRAGDTQYF
NA	14	TRBV2	NA	TRBJ2-7	TGTGCCAGCAGGGAAAGGACAGGGAGGGACGAGCAGTACTTC	CASRERTGRDEQYF
NA	20	TRBV5-1	NA	TRBJ2-6	TGCGCCAGCAGCCAACAACCCTATCCAGGGACAATATCTGGGGCCAACGTCCTGACTTTC	CASSQQPYPGTISGANVLTF
many	12	TRBV1	NA	TRBJ2-7	TGCACCAGCAGCCATCCCATAGCCGAGCAGTACTTC	CTSSHPIAEQYF
NA	16	TRBV18	TRBD1	TRBJ2-3	TGTGCCAGCTCACCCGAACGGGACAGGGTCACAGATACGCAGTATTTT	CASSPERDRVTDTQYF